The rows below give T cell receptor beta chains drawn from one sample of a study of CD8+ T cells in alopecia areata. Sequencing used immunoSEQ multiplex PCR; TCRdb keeps in-frame clones, though not all of them. The table includes roughly 150,000 clones, about 54% detected once. Source material: CD4+ T cells sorted from blood. The receptor set was obtained from a human donor in good health. Both conserved end residues are trimmed from each CDR3. Not every row has a clone size; where given, it reads once, few, many or a size class.

size: .
V: TRBV7-8
CDR3: ASSFRETQY

size: .
V: TRBV5-1
CDR3: ASSLVVGGTSYNEQF

size: few
V: TRBV29-1
CDR3: SVDGTSGITGELF

size: few
V: TRBV9
CDR3: ASQRDLSQETQY

size: few
V: TRBV6-6
CDR3: ASSYSPGAGTDTQY

size: .
V: TRBV5-6
CDR3: ASSSLQGGGETQY

size: once
V: TRBV9
CDR3: ASSSRGGTPGGYT

size: .
V: TRBV27
CDR3: ASRGTSYEQY

size: once
V: TRBV10-3
CDR3: GTGRSNQPQH

size: .
V: TRBV6-5
CDR3: ASSANSNTEAF

size: .
V: TRBV5-1
CDR3: ASSLPGSSDEQY

size: few
V: TRBV30
CDR3: SGGTGGYEQY

size: .
V: TRBV14
CDR3: ASSQDLGSKQY

size: few
V: TRBV6-1
CDR3: ASSEVGGEY

size: large
V: TRBV5-1
CDR3: ASSLGQLAGQETQY

size: few
V: TRBV7-9
CDR3: ASSLRASGNTGELF

size: .
V: TRBV15
CDR3: ATSRVGNQPQH

size: .
V: TRBV6-6
CDR3: ASRLGDGYSNQPQH

size: .
V: TRBV29-1
CDR3: SVEGQGPSRAEAF

size: .
V: TRBV2
CDR3: ASSDENIQY

size: .
V: TRBV2
CDR3: ASSELAGLDIQY

size: .
V: TRBV7-9
CDR3: ASSLAQNTEAF

size: .
V: TRBV18
CDR3: ASSPKYDTQY

size: .
V: TRBV30
CDR3: AWSSTGRGETQY

size: .
V: TRBV28
CDR3: ASSLFVGTPEQY

size: .
V: TRBV4-1
CDR3: ASSQDQITGEQY

size: .
V: TRBV15
CDR3: ATSRELAGLETQY

size: .
V: TRBV7-6
CDR3: ASTSGDTQY

size: .
V: TRBV30
CDR3: AWNWREKLF

size: .
V: TRBV27
CDR3: ASSRESGANVLT

size: .
V: TRBV5-6
CDR3: ASSFDRGQETQY

size: .
V: TRBV29-1
CDR3: SVEQGAYGYT

size: once
V: TRBV14
CDR3: ASSQEVRGSYEQY

size: few
V: TRBV29-1
CDR3: SVRLAGARGETQY

size: .
V: TRBV5-5
CDR3: ASSSVALATYNEQF

size: .
V: TRBV11-2
CDR3: ASSRSGSYEQY

size: .
V: TRBV7-9
CDR3: ASIQLAGDSGGSYNEQF

size: .
V: TRBV15
CDR3: ATSRDGGNTQY

size: .
V: TRBV5-4
CDR3: ASSSTLGTAPEQF